This note documents a single TCR beta chain sequence. Treatment meaning: around 19 received Ad26.COV2.S at low or high dose, single or two shots; 5 received placebo; per-sample allocation not given. Specimen acquisition occurred on day 63 following the initial vaccine or placebo injection. This record belongs to a study of Ad26.COV2.S vaccination and SARS-CoV-2 variants. Method: immunoSEQ multiplex PCR; TCRdb's copy keeps in-frame clones and lacks some. The data contain about 320,000 clones, roughly 86% of them seen just once; the ten biggest clones take up more than 1.5%. The CDR3 is made up of 15 amino acids. V dropped 4 bases and J dropped 3 bases, with 16 bases sitting between them. CDR1 and CDR2 from the germline V gene are LGHNA and YSLEER.

Sequencing was performed on peripheral blood, taken in a trial of Ad26.COV2.S vaccine versus placebo. The gene calls are TRBV4-3 and TRBJ2-7; weak D call: TRBD2 (6 bases). This receptor was taken from a person aged 18 to 65 who received the Ad26.COV2.S COVID-19 vaccine or a placebo. CDR3 amino acids: CASSRATGLYYEQYF. As DNA, the CDR3 is TGCGCCAGCAGCCGGGCGACGGGACTGTACTACGAGCAGTACTTC.